This T cell receptor beta chain was sequenced for a study of blood T cell repertoires in COVID-19. Study as a whole: The United States, Italy and Spain were the sources of the acute and convalescent COVID-19 samples. Nucleic acid was either cDNA or gDNA, and it came from T cells, B-cell-depleted T cells, or PBMCs.

The CDR3 covers 14 residues. Germline CDR1 is LNHDA and CDR2 is SQIVND (reference sequence). The trim removed 6 bases at V and 2 bases at J, leaving 2 bases unmatched. Methods used by the authors: For nucleated cells, counts were estimated from reference gene primer amplification. TCRdb's table, derived via immunoSEQ multiplex PCR, lists solely in-frame clones and lacks some. V, J and clone size are those of that table, while D and trimming were read from the DNA. This table holds approximately 160,000 clones, roughly 86% found once. Sequences were obtained from peripheral blood. This TCR came from a middle-aged man with active or convalescent COVID-19. The chain carries TRBV19 and TRBJ1-4; 8 bases fit TRBD1. CDR3 in amino acids: CASRWTGTNEKLFF. The DNA for the CDR3 is TGTGCCAGTAGGTGGACAGGGACTAATGAAAAACTGTTTTTT.